These 2 T cell receptor beta chains were sequenced from one sample in a study of STAT3 mutations in large granular lymphocyte leukemia. General observations from the study: Every T-cell large granular lymphocyte leukemia patient had at least one immunodominant TCR beta clonotype.

Which antigens these TCRs recognize remains unknown. Using immunoSEQ multiplex PCR, the repertoire was profiled, and TCRdb retains in-frame clones only, with some absent. The sample has over 5,000 clones; over 70% are singletons. The sample taken for sequencing was peripheral blood mononuclear cells. The origin of the receptors is a man aged 40-50 years with T-cell large granular lymphocyte leukemia. Some clones in this sample may be carry-over from other donors' samples.

This chain joins TRBV5-1 and TRBJ2-3; 15 bases fit TRBD2. CDR3 length: 17 amino acids. Germline-derived CDR1 and CDR2 are SGHRS and YFSETQ. Trimming took 0 bases from V and 5 from J; bases not matched to a gene: 4. The CDR3 nucleotides read TGCGCCAGCAGCTTGGGGACTAGCGGGAGGGGGCGAGATACGCAGTATTTT. It is translated as CASSLGTSGRGRDTQYF.

This clone was recorded once. The J gene is TRBJ1-1, the V gene TRBV9; D ambiguous. The length of the CDR3 is 13 residues. V lost 0 bases to trimming and J lost 3 bases, with 6 bases between them. Germline V gene sequence: CDR1 SGDLS, CDR2 YYNGEE. This CDR3 reads CASSVEGYTEAFF. The CDR3 DNA is TGTGCCAGCAGCGTAGAGGGATACACTGAAGCTTTCTTT. Looking up the rest from reference TRBV9 and TRBJ1-1 gives the full variable domain: DSGVTQTPKHLITATGQRVTLRCSPRSGDLSVYWYQQSLDQGLQFLIQYYNGEERAKGNILERFSAQQFPDLHSELNLSSLELGDSALYFCASSVEGYTEAFFGQGTRLTVV.